This T cell receptor (beta chain) derives from a study of shared clonotypes between healthy human individuals. Study context: CD4 naive and CD4 memory each took three plates per donor, while CD8 naive took two and CD8 memory one.

In regard to this clone: What it recognizes is unknown.

J was trimmed by 0 bases and V by 4 bases; bases with no gene match: 6. CDR3 length equals 16 residues. The germline CDR1 and CDR2 sequences are SNHLY and FYNNEI. Study-level findings and limits: With few donors, the genetic and exposure-history diversity represented was limited. The naive CD4 repertoires of several donors were compared, and approximately 5.3% of clonotypes were shared.

The repertoire was sequenced with immunoSEQ multiplex PCR; TCRdb's copy has only in-frame clones and lacks some. In the table there are around 2.5 million clones, 90% to 95% of which are singletons. Only Caucasian adults living in Nashville, Tennessee made up the donor group. The clonotype originates from a man between 18 and 29 years old in good health. Some clones in this sample may be carry-over from other donors' samples. The V gene is TRBV2, the J gene TRBJ1-5, with TRBD1 matching 7 bases. The sequenced sample consisted of naive CD4+ T cells from PBMCs. Subset denoted: CD45RA+ positively selected. The CDR3 DNA is TGTGCCAGCAGTGGGCGTCAGGGGGATAGCAATCAGCCCCAGCATTTT. Translating it yields CASSGRQGDSNQPQHF.